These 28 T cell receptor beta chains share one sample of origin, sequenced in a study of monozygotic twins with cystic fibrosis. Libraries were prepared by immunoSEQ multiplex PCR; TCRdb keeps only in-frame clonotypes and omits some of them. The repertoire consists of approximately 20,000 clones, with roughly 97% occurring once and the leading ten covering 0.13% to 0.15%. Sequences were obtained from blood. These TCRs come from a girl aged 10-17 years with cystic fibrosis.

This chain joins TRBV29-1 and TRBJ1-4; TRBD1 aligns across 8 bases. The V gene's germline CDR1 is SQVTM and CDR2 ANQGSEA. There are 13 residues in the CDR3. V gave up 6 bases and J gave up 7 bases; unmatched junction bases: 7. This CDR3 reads CSVGQGVGEKLFF. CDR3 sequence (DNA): TGCAGCGTCGGACAGGGAGTAGGTGAAAAACTGTTTTTT.

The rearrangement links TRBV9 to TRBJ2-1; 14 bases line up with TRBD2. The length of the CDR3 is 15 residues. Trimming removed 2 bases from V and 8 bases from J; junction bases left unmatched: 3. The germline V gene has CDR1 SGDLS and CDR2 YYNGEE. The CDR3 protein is CASSVGLAGGHEQFF. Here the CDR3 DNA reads TGTGCCAGCAGCGTTGGACTAGCGGGAGGCCATGAGCAGTTCTTC.

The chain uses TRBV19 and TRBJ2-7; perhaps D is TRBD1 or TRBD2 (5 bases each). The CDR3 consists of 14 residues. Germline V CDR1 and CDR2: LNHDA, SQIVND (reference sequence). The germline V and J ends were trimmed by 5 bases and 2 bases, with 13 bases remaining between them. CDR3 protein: CASSLGTGTYEQYF. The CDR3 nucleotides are TGTGCCAGTAGTCTAGGGACGGGAACCTACGAGCAGTACTTC.

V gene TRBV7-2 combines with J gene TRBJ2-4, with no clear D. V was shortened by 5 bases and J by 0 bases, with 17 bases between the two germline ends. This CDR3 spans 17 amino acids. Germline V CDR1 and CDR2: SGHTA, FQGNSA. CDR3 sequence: CASSPTPAFQAKNIQYF. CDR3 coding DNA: TGTGCCAGCAGCCCAACCCCGGCCTTCCAAGCCAAAAACATTCAGTACTTC.

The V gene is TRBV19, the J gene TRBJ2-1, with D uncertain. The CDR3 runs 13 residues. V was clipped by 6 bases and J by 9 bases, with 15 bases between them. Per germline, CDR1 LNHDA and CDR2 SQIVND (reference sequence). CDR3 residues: CASSSHWAGEQFF. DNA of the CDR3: TGTGCCAGTAGCAGTCACTGGGCTGGTGAGCAGTTCTTC.

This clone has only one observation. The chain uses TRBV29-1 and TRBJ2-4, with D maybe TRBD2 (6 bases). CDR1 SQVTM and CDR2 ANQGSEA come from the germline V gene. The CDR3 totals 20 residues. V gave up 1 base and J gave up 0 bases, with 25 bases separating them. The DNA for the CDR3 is TGCAGCGTTGAAGCTTCATCCAGCGGGCCTCCTTCGATAGCCAAAAACATTCAGTACTTC. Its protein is CSVEASSSGPPSIAKNIQYF.

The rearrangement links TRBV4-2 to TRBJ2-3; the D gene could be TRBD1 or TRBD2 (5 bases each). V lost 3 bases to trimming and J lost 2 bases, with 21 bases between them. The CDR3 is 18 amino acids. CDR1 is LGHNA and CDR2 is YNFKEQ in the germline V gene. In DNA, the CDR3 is TGTGCCAGCAGCCACTACTGGACCGAGGGGTTAAACACAGATACGCAGTATTTT. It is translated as CASSHYWTEGLNTDTQYF.

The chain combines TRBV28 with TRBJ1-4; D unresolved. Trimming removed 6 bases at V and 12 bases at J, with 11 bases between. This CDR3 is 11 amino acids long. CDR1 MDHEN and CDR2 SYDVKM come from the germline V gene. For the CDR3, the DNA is TGTGCCAGCAGCTCCCCCATTCAACTGTTTTTT. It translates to CASSSPIQLFF. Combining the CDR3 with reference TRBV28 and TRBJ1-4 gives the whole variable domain DVKVTQSSRYLVKRTGEKVFLECVQDMDHENMFWYRQDPGLGLRLIYFSYDVKMKEKGDIPEGYSVSREKKERFSLILESASTNQTSMYLCASSSPIQLFFGSGTQLSVL.

CDR3 coding DNA: TGTGCCAGCAACCCGGGAGGGGGGAATGAGCAGTTCTTC. As protein: CASNPGGGNEQFF. The chain has TRBV9 and TRBJ2-1; 8 bases fit TRBD2. The CDR3 is 13 amino acids. From germline, CDR1 is SGDLS and CDR2 YYNGEE. Losses at the gene ends were 6 bases for V and 7 bases for J; bases not matched to a gene: 6.

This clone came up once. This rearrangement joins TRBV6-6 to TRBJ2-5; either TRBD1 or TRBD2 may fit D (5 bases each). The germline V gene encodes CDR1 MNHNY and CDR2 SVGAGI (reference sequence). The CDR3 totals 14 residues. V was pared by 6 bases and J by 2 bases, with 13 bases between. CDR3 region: CASRFEGNQETQYF. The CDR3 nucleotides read TGTGCCAGCAGATTTGAGGGGAATCAAGAGACCCAGTACTTC.

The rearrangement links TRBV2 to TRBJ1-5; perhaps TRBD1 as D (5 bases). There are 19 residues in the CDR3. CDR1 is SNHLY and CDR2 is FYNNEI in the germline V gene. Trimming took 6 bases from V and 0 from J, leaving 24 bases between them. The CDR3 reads CASSLPRDAAIYSNQPQHF. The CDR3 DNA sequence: TGTGCCAGCAGCTTACCGAGGGACGCAGCCATCTATAGCAATCAGCCCCAGCATTTT.

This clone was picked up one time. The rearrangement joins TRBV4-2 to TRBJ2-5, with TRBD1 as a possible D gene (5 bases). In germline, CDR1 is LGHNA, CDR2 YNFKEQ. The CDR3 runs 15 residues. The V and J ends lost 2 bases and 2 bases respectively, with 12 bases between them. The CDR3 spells CASSQSVAGQETQYF. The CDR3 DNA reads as TGTGCCAGCAGCCAATCCGTCGCAGGGCAAGAGACCCAGTACTTC.

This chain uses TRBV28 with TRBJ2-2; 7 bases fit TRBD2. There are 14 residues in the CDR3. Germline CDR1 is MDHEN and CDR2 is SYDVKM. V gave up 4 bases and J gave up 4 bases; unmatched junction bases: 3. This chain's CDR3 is CASSSPGGTGELFF. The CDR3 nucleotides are TGTGCCAGCAGTTCCCCGGGGGGCACCGGGGAGCTGTTTTTT.

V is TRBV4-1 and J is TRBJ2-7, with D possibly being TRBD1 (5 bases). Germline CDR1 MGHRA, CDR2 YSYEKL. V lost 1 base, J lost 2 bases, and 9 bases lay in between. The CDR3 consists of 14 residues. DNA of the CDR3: TGCGCCAGCAGCCAAGTTGACAGAGCCTACGAGCAGTACTTC. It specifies CASSQVDRAYEQYF.

CDR3 nucleotides: TGTGCCAGCAGCGGGGACAGGGCCATTAGTGGCTACACCTTC. Amino acid sequence: CASSGDRAISGYTF. The V and J genes are TRBV2 and TRBJ1-2; 9 bases agree with TRBD1. Trimming removed 6 bases from V and 7 bases from J; junction bases left unmatched: 9. Germline loops: CDR1 SNHLY, CDR2 FYNNEI. This CDR3 has 14 residues. Together with reference TRBV2 and TRBJ1-2, the CDR3 gives the full variable domain: EPEVTQTPSHQVTQMGQEVILRCVPISNHLYFYWYRQILGQKVEFLVSFYNNEISEKSEIFDDQFSVERPDGSNFTLKIRSTKLEDSAMYFCASSGDRAISGYTFGSGTRLTVV.

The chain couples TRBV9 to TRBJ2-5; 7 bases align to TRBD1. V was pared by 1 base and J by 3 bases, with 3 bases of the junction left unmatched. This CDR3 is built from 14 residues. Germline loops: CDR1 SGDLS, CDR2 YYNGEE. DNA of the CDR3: TGTGCCAGCAGCGTACAGGACAGGAAAGAGACCCAGTACTTC. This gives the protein CASSVQDRKETQYF.

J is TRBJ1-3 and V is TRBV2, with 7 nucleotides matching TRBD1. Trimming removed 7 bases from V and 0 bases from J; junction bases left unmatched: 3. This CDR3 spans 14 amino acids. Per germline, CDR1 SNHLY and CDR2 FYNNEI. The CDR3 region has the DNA TGTGCCAGCACAGGGGGTGGCTCTGGAAACACCATATATTTT. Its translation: CASTGGGSGNTIYF.

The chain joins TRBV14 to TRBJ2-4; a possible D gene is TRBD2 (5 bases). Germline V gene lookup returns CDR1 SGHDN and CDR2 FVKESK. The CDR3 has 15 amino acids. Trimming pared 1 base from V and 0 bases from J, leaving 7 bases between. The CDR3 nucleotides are TGTGCCAGCAGCCAAGGAGCGGTAGCCAAAAACATTCAGTACTTC. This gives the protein CASSQGAVAKNIQYF.

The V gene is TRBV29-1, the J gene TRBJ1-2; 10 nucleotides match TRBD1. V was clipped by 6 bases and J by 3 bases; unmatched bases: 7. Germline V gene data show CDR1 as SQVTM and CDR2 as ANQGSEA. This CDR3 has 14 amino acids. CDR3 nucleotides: TGCAGCGTCCCAGGACAGGGGGGGGACTATGGCTACACCTTC. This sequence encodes CSVPGQGGDYGYTF.

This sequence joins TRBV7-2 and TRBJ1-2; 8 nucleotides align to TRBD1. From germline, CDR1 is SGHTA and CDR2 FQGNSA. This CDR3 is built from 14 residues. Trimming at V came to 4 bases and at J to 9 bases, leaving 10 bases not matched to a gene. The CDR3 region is CASSSTRQGSRYTF. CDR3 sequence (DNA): TGTGCCAGCAGCTCAACCCGACAGGGGTCGCGCTACACCTTC.

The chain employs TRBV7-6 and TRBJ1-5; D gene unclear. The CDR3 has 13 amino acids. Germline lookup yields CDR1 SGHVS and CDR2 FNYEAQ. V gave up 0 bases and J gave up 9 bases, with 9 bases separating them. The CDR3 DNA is TGTGCCAGCAGCTTAGCTGGCGGATCGCCCCAGCATTTT. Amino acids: CASSLAGGSPQHF.

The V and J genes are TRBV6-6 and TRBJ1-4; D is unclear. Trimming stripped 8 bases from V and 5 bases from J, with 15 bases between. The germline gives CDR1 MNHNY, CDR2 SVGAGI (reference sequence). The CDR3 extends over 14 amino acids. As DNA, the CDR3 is TGTGCCAGCCTGCCTCCGGGTTTAAATGAAAAACTGTTTTTT. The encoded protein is CASLPPGLNEKLFF.

This CDR3 is CATSERGYSYNEQFF. The CDR3 bases are TGTGCCACCTCCGAGCGGGGGTACTCCTACAATGAGCAGTTCTTC. This rearrangement joins TRBV10-3 to TRBJ2-1, with 8 bases identical to TRBD2. This CDR3 comprises 15 residues. Germline CDR1 is ENHRY and CDR2 is SYGVKD. The ends lost 10 bases at V and 0 bases at J; junction bases unmatched: 8.

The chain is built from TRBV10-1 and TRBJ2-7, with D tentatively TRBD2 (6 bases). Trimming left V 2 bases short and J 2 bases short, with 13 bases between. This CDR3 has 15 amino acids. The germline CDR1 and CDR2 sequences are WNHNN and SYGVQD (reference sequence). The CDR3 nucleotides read TGCGCCAGCAGTGAGACGGTAGCGGCCCCCTACGAGCAGTACGTC. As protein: CASSETVAAPYEQYV.

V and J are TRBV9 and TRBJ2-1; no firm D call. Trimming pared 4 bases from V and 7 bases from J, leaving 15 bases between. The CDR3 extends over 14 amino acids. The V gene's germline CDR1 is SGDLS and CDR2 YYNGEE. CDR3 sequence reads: CASSWADASNEQFF. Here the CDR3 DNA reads TGTGCCAGCAGCTGGGCGGACGCCTCGAATGAGCAGTTCTTC.

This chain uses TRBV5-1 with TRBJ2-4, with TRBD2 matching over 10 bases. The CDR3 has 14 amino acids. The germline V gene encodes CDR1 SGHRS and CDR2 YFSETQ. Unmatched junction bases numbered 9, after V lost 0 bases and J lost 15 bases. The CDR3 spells CASSLEGSGGKGYF. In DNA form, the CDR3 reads TGCGCCAGCAGCTTGGAAGGTAGCGGGGGGAAAGGGTACTTC.

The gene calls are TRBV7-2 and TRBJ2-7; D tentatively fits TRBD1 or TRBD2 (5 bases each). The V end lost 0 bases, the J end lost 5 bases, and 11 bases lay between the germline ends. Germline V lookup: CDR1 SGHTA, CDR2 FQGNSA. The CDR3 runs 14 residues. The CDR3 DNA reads TGTGCCAGCAGCTTAGCCAGGGACGTCAACGAGCAGTACTTC. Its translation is CASSLARDVNEQYF. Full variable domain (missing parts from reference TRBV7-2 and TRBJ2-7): GAGVSQSPSNKVTEKGKDVELRCDPISGHTALYWYRQSLGQGLEFLIYFQGNSAPDKSGLPSDRFSAERTGGSVSTLTIQRTQQEDSAVYLCASSLARDVNEQYFGPGTRLTVT.

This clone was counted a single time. CDR3 in amino acids: CASSPQGNHKGETQYF. CDR3 nucleotides: TGTGCCAGCTCACCACAGGGTAACCATAAGGGAGAGACCCAGTACTTC. The chain combines TRBV18 with TRBJ2-5; unclear D gene. Germline CDR1 reads KGHSH; CDR2 reads LQKENI. The CDR3 is 16 amino acids. The ends were cut back, 1 base at V and 4 bases at J, with 16 bases in the middle. The full variable domain, with the rest looked up from reference TRBV18 and TRBJ2-5, is NAGVMQNPRHLVRRRGQEARLRCSPMKGHSHVYWYRQLPEEGLKFMVYLQKENIIDESGMPKERFSAEFPKEGPSILRIQQVVRGDSAAYFCASSPQGNHKGETQYFGPGTRLLVL.